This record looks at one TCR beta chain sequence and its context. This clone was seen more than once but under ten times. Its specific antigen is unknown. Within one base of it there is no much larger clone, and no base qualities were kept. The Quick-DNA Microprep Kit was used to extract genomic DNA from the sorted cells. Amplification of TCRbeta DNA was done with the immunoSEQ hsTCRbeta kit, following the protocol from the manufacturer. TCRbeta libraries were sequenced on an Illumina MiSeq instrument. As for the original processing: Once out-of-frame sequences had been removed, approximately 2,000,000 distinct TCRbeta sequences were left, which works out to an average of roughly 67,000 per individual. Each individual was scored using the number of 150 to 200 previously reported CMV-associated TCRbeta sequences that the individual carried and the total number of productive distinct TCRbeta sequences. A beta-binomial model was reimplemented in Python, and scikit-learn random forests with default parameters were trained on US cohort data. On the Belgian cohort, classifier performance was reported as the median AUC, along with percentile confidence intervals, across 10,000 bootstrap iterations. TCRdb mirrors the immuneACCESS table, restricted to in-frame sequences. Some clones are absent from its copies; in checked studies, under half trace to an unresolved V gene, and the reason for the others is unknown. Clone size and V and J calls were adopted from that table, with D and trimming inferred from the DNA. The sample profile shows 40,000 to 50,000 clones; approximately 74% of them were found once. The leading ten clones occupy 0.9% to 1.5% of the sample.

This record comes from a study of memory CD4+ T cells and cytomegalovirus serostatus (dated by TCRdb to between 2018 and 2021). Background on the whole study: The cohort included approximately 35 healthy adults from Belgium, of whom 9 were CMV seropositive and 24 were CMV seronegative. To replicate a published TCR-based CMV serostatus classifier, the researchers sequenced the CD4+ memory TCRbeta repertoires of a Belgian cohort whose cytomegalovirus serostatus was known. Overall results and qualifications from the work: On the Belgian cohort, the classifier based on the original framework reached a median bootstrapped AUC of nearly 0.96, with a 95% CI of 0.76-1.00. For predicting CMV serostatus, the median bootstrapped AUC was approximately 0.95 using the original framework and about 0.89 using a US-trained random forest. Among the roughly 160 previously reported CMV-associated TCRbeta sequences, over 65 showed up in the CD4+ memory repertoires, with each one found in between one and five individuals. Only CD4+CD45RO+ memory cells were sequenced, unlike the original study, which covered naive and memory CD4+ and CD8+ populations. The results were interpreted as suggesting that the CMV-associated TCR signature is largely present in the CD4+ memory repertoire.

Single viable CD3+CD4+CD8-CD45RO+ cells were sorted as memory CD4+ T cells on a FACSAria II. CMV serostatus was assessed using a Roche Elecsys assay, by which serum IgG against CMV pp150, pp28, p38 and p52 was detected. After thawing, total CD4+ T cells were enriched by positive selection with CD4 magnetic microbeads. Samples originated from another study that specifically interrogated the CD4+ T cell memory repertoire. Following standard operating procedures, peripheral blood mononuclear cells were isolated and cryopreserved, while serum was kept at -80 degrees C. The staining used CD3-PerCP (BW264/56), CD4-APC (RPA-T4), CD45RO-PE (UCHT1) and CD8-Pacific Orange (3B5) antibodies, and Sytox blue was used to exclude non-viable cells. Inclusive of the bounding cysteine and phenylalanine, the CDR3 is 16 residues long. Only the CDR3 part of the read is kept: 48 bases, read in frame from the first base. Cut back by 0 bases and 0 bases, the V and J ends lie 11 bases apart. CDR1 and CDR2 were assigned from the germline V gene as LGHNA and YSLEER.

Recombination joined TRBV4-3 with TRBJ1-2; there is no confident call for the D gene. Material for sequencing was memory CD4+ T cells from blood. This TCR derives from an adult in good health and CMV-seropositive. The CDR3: CASSQEGWGTNYGYTF. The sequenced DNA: TGCGCCAGCAGCCAAGAGGGTTGGGGAACTAACTATGGCTACACCTTC.